These T cell receptor beta chains were read from a single sample in a study of blood T cell repertoires in COVID-19. The method was immunoSEQ multiplex PCR; TCRdb's version includes in-frame clones alone and lacks a portion of them. The repertoire holds a few hundred thousand clones, 80% to 90% seen once, with around 18% in the top ten. Sequencing used peripheral blood. These receptors originate from an elderly woman with active or convalescent COVID-19. Each CDR3 is given with its conserved first and last residue. The order of the fields is clone size, V gene, CDR3 length, D gene, J gene, CDR3 DNA, CDR3 protein. D genes are given only for firm matches. A clone size is listed for some rows: how often the clone was seen (once, few, many), or a class if it is expanded.

-,TRBV3-1/TRBV3-2,14,-,TRBJ2-5,TGTGCCAGCAGCCAAGATCCGGCGGGGGAGACCCAGTACTTC,CASSQDPAGETQYF
-,TRBV11-2,12,-,TRBJ1-1,TGTGCCAGCAGCGTTAACAGGGCTGAAGCTTTCTTT,CASSVNRAEAFF
-,TRBV7-6,14,-,TRBJ2-7,TGTGCCAGCAGCTCATGGGGGCTCTCCTACGAGCAGTACTTC,CASSSWGLSYEQYF
-,TRBV10-3,15,-,TRBJ1-2,TGTGCCATCAGTGAGTCCCCACAGTATAACTATGGCTACACCTTC,CAISESPQYNYGYTF
-,TRBV2,13,TRBD1,TRBJ2-7,TGTGCCAGTTATGGACAGGGTTCCTACGAGCAGTACTTC,CASYGQGSYEQYF
few,TRBV2,10,-,TRBJ1-2,TGTGCCAGAAACAGCTATGGCTACACCTTC,CARNSYGYTF
-,TRBV4-3,16,-,TRBJ2-7,TGCGCCAGCAGCCAAGTAGGGGGAGGGGTCCCCTACGAGCAGTACTTC,CASSQVGGGVPYEQYF
-,TRBV7-9,14,-,TRBJ1-2,TGTGCCAGCACCTCTGGGGGGGGAATCTATGGCTACACCTTC,CASTSGGGIYGYTF
few,TRBV5-4,16,-,TRBJ1-6,TGTGCCAGCAGCACACGACAGGCGGGTTATCGCTCACCCCTCCACTTT,CASSTRQAGYRSPLHF
-,TRBV11-3,14,-,TRBJ2-7,TGTGCCAGCAGCCCCGGCGCGGGCTCATCCGAGCAGTACTTC,CASSPGAGSSEQYF
-,TRBV7-9,13,-,TRBJ1-2,TGTGCCAGCAGCTTAGGGGCAGGTGGTGGCTACACCTTC,CASSLGAGGGYTF
-,TRBV19,15,TRBD1,TRBJ2-7,TGTGCCAGTAGTATCTCCGGGACAGCCTTCTACGAGCAGTACTTC,CASSISGTAFYEQYF
-,TRBV5-4,14,TRBD1,TRBJ1-1,TGTGCCAGCAGCCGGGACAGCGGACGGACTGAAGCTTTCTTT,CASSRDSGRTEAFF
-,TRBV5-1,15,TRBD2,TRBJ2-2,TGCGCCAGCAGCTGGCTAGCGGCGAACACCGGGGAGCTGTTTTTT,CASSWLAANTGELFF
once,TRBV7-9,15,-,TRBJ1-4,TGTGCCAGCAGCTCCCCGGGAGGGGTGGCTGAAAAACTGTTTTTT,CASSSPGGVAEKLFF
-,TRBV5-6,18,TRBD1,TRBJ2-7,TGTGCCAGCAGCTTGTGGGACAGCATAAGGGGTCCCTACTACGAGCAGTACTTC,CASSLWDSIRGPYYEQYF
-,TRBV7-9,15,TRBD1,TRBJ2-1,TGTGCCAGCAGCTTAGACGGGACAGTATACAATGAGCAGTTCTTC,CASSLDGTVYNEQFF
-,TRBV15,14,-,TRBJ2-7,TGTGCCACCAGCAGACCTACAGGGATCTACGAGCAGTACTTC,CATSRPTGIYEQYF
-,TRBV6-5,15,-,TRBJ1-1,TGTGCCAGCAGTAGTTTGGGAGGGAGGAGGACTGAAGCTTTCTTT,CASSSLGGRRTEAFF
-,TRBV29-1,12,TRBD1,TRBJ1-2,TGCAGCGTATCAGGGGGCAGGCATGGCTACACCTTC,CSVSGGRHGYTF
-,TRBV2,17,-,TRBJ1-1,TGTGCCAGCAGTGAAGGATTGGGGGCAGGGGCGAACACTGAAGCTTTCTTT,CASSEGLGAGANTEAFF
-,TRBV28,16,TRBD1,TRBJ2-7,TGTGCCAGCAGTGCCTGGACAGGGAGTAATACCTACGAGCAGTACTTC,CASSAWTGSNTYEQYF
once,TRBV5-1,17,TRBD1,TRBJ2-1,TGCGCCAGCAGCTCGGACAGGGCCCACACAAACCACAATGAGCAGTTCTTC,CASSSDRAHTNHNEQFF
-,TRBV28,15,TRBD1,TRBJ2-7,TGTGCCAGCAGTTCGAACCCGGGACAGGGGTACGAGCAGTACTTC,CASSSNPGQGYEQYF
-,TRBV2,13,-,TRBJ2-7,TGTGCCAGCAGTGAAATGGACAATGGCGAGCAGTACTTC,CASSEMDNGEQYF
-,TRBV7-9,16,TRBD1,TRBJ2-2,TGTGCCAGCAGCCTACCACAGGGGCGCTATTCCGGGGAGCTGTTTTTT,CASSLPQGRYSGELFF
-,TRBV11-2,16,TRBD2,TRBJ2-7,TGTGCCAGCAGCTTAGATGGGGCTAGCGGGGCCTACGAGCAGTACTTC,CASSLDGASGAYEQYF